This passage covers 9 T cell receptor beta chains from one sample sequenced in a study of shared clonotypes between healthy human individuals. Only in-frame clones appear in the TCRdb table, and some are missing; sequencing was by immunoSEQ multiplex PCR. The sample has about 1.5 million clones, 96% seen once. The source material was naive CD4+ T cells sorted from blood. Subset in this sample: CD45RA+ positively selected. All receptors come from a man under 40 in good health.

Concerning this clone itself: Other nucleotide sequences in the sample specify the same CDR3. The DNA for the CDR3 is TGTGCCAGCAGCCAGCTCTACGAGCAGTACTTC. Its translation: CASSQLYEQYF. The chain links TRBV28 to TRBJ2-7; unclear D gene. CDR1 is MDHEN, CDR2 SYDVKM, per germline. This CDR3 spans 11 amino acids. V lost 6 bases, J lost 3 bases, and 6 bases lay in between.

This clone has only a few counts. The same CDR3 arises from other DNA sequences in this sample as well. The V call is TRBV28, the J call TRBJ2-7; the D is unclear. Trimming took off 2 bases at V and 3 bases at J, with 5 bases between the two ends. Looked up from germline, CDR1 is MDHEN and CDR2 is SYDVKM. CDR3 length equals 12 residues. The chain's CDR3 is CASSLQGYEQYF. CDR3 DNA: TGTGCCAGCAGTTTACAAGGCTACGAGCAGTACTTC.

The chain uses TRBV7-7 and TRBJ2-7, with a weak D call TRBD2 (5 bases). The CDR3 is 13 amino acids. Germline V gives CDR1 SSHAT, CDR2 FNYEAQ (reference sequence). The CDR3 nucleotides read TGTGCTAGCGCTGCCTGGGAGTCCTACGAGCAGTACTTC. This translates into CASAAWESYEQYF.

This chain links TRBV4-3 with TRBJ1-5, with 8 bases that match TRBD1. Germline CDR1 is LGHNA and CDR2 is YSLEER. V lost 4 bases and J lost 1; bases outside the gene matches: 15. The CDR3 is 19 amino acids. CDR3 region: CASSLWFQGAGGSNQPQHF. DNA for the CDR3: TGCGCCAGCAGCCTGTGGTTCCAGGGGGCGGGTGGAAGCAATCAGCCCCAGCATTTT.

Note on this clone: One end of the junction does not line up with germline, which may come from a read error. The chain recombines TRBV11-2 with TRBJ2-1, with 8 bases that match TRBD2. Germline V CDR1 and CDR2: SGHAT, FQNNGV. This CDR3 spans 14 amino acids. The CDR3 region has the DNA TGTGCCAGCAGCTTAGGCATTAGCGGGACGTCGGTCCTCTTC. This codes for CASSLGISGTSVLF.

This rearrangement joins TRBV18 to TRBJ2-5; unclear D gene. The germline gives CDR1 KGHSH, CDR2 LQKENI. The CDR3 spans 13 residues. Trimming stripped 1 base from V and 5 bases from J, with 8 bases between. The CDR3 region is CASSPLARETQYF. DNA for the CDR3: TGTGCCAGCTCACCACTGGCCAGGGAGACCCAGTACTTC.

The chain uses TRBV7-6 and TRBJ2-1, with 9 positions matching TRBD2. This CDR3 has 16 amino acids. V was clipped by 1 base and J by 0 bases; unmatched bases: 1. Germline lookup yields CDR1 SGHVS and CDR2 FNYEAQ. CDR3 in amino acids: CASSLVSGGSYNEQFF. CDR3 nucleotides: TGTGCCAGCAGCTTAGTTAGCGGGGGCTCCTACAATGAGCAGTTCTTC.

The V and J genes are TRBV5-5 and TRBJ2-7, with D unresolved. V lost 0 bases to trimming and J lost 7 bases, with 8 bases between them. The CDR3 spans 12 residues. Germline CDR1 SGHKS, CDR2 YYEKEE (reference sequence). CDR3 in amino acids: CASSLGVEEQYF. The CDR3 DNA reads TGTGCCAGCAGCTTGGGTGTAGAGGAGCAGTACTTC.

This chain joins TRBV28 and TRBJ2-2, with 7 nucleotides matching TRBD1. From germline, CDR1 is MDHEN and CDR2 SYDVKM. This CDR3 has 13 residues. Trimming took 8 bases from V and 3 from J; bases not matched to a gene: 3. The CDR3 sequence is CASWDSDTGELFF. CDR3 sequence (DNA): TGTGCCAGCTGGGACAGTGACACCGGGGAGCTGTTTTTT.